Sequencing of this T cell receptor beta chain was carried out in a study of spatial heterogeneity in lung cancer. Study-wide context: As counted in raw reads, each unique TCR and UMI combination appeared more than ten times on average.

This CDR3 contains 16 residues. After removal of 2 bases from V and 15 bases from J, the junction contained 18 bases not matched to a gene. Germline V gene data show CDR1 as LGHDT and CDR2 as YNNKEL (reference sequence). TCRdb fed the 5' RACE reads into MiXCR, producing one record per CDR3 protein. The sample contains around 9,700 distinct CDR3 sequences, approximately 25% of which appear only once. Described time point: sample taken at primary tumor resection. Whole RNA obtained from tumor, nontumor lung or frozen PBMC underwent sequencing without sorting. Sequences were derived from PBMCs, sampled at surgery. V is TRBV3-1 and J is TRBJ1-4, with 7 bases that match TRBD1. The source of this sequence is a female donor with early-stage non-small cell lung cancer. This CDR3 is CASSQRPPETGRPLFF. CDR3 sequence (DNA): TGTGCCAGCAGCCAAAGACCCCCCGAGACAGGGAGACCCTTGTTTTTT.